Presented here are 17 T cell receptor beta chains from one specimen sequenced in a study of Tregs in tolerant kidney transplant recipients. Data came from immunoSEQ multiplex PCR; TCRdb stores just in-frame clones and leaves some out. The sample consists of under 300,000 clones, about 80% of them appearing once. The sample taken for sequencing was CD4+ T cells from blood. Source of these receptors: a human donor in good health.

V is TRBV4-2 and J is TRBJ2-2; possibly TRBD2 for D (5 bases). The length of the CDR3 is 13 residues. Deletions cut 4 bases from V and 3 bases from J, with 6 bases between. CDR1 is LGHNA, CDR2 YNFKEQ, per germline. In DNA form, the CDR3 reads TGTGCCAGCAGCCGGGGAGACACCGGGGAGCTGTTTTTT. Translation: CASSRGDTGELFF.

The J gene is TRBJ2-7, the V gene TRBV5-1, with D possibly TRBD2 on 5 matching bases. Germline CDR1 and CDR2: SGHRS and YFSETQ. The V end was cut by 0 bases, the J end by 2 bases, with 9 bases between. This CDR3 is 14 amino acids long. The DNA for the CDR3 is TGCGCCAGCAGCTTGGGGGGAGCCGCCTACGAGCAGTACTTC. Translation gives CASSLGGAAYEQYF.

The chain links TRBV5-4 to TRBJ2-7; 11 positions agree with TRBD2. The length of the CDR3 is 15 residues. V was pared by 5 bases and J by 6 bases, with 10 bases of the junction left unmatched. CDR1 and CDR2 from the germline V gene are SGHNT and YYREEE (reference sequence). DNA for the CDR3: TGTGCCAGCAGTTTTTTAGCGGGAGGGCCCCGCGAGCAGTACTTC. This encodes CASSFLAGGPREQYF.

This sequence joins TRBV28 and TRBJ2-1, with a tentative D call TRBD2 (5 bases). CDR1 is MDHEN and CDR2 is SYDVKM in the germline V gene. The CDR3 runs to 17 residues. Trimming stripped 6 bases from V and 1 base from J, with 19 bases between. The CDR3 DNA follows: TGTGCCAGCAGCCAAACCGCGGTTAGCGAGTCCTACAATGAGCAGTTCTTC. Amino acids: CASSQTAVSESYNEQFF.

This clone was recorded a few times. V and J are TRBV18 and TRBJ2-3, with a possible D match to TRBD1 (5 bases). The germline CDR1 and CDR2 sequences are KGHSH and LQKENI. The CDR3 spans 13 residues. Trimming stripped 3 bases from V and 8 bases from J, with 12 bases between. As DNA, the CDR3 is TGTGCCAGCTCACCGGAATCCCAGGGTACGCAGTATTTT. This translates into CASSPESQGTQYF.

DNA of the CDR3: TGTGCCATCGCGACTAGCGGGGGGCAACCGGCAGATACGCAGTATTTT. Translated, it gives CAIATSGGQPADTQYF. The V call is TRBV10-3, the J call TRBJ2-3; 13 bases line up with TRBD2. With V trimmed by 8 bases and J by 4 bases, 9 bases remained unmatched. The CDR3 spans 16 residues. Germline CDR1 is ENHRY and CDR2 is SYGVKD.

There are a few counts of this clone. This chain uses TRBV7-6 with TRBJ2-3; D uncertain. CDR1 and CDR2 (germline): SGHVS, FNYEAQ. Trimming pared 0 bases from V and 4 bases from J, leaving 5 bases between. There are 13 residues in the CDR3. CDR3 region: CASSLALADTQYF. CDR3 in DNA: TGTGCCAGCAGCTTAGCTTTGGCAGATACGCAGTATTTT.

The J gene is TRBJ2-3, the V gene TRBV11-2; perhaps D is TRBD1 or TRBD2 (6 bases each). The CDR3 spans 16 residues. The germline gives CDR1 SGHAT, CDR2 FQNNGV. Trimming left V 2 bases short and J 1 base short, with 13 bases between. The CDR3 DNA is TGTGCCAGCAGCTTACAAGCCGGGGGCCGCACAGATACGCAGTATTTT. Its protein is CASSLQAGGRTDTQYF.

This chain uses TRBV6-5 with TRBJ1-2; TRBD1 matches at 7 bases. The trim removed 2 bases at V and 7 bases at J, leaving 1 base unmatched. The V gene's germline CDR1 is MNHEY and CDR2 SVGAGI. The CDR3 is 12 residues long. CDR3 in DNA: TGTGCCAGCAGTTACAACAGGGGTGGCTACACCTTC. It encodes CASSYNRGGYTF.

V usage is TRBV18 and J usage is TRBJ2-3, with no clear D. The CDR3 extends over 12 amino acids. Between the trimmed V and J ends, which lost 2 bases and 4 bases, there was a span of 4 bases. Germline loops: CDR1 KGHSH, CDR2 LQKENI. The CDR3 nucleotides read TGTGCCAGCTCACCAGAGGCAGATACGCAGTATTTT. Its translation is CASSPEADTQYF.

V is TRBV6-5 and J is TRBJ2-3; no firm D call. Trimming shortened V by 4 bases and J by 6 bases, and 8 bases separated the two germline ends. Germline V gene lookup returns CDR1 MNHEY and CDR2 SVGAGI. The CDR3 is 12 residues long. DNA of the CDR3: TGTGCCAGCAGTTTAGTGGGGGATACGCAGTATTTT. This translates into CASSLVGDTQYF.

The chain links TRBV7-3 to TRBJ2-2, with D hard to call. V was pared by 5 bases and J by 2 bases, with 6 bases between. The CDR3 length is 13 residues. Germline V gene sequence: CDR1 SGHTA, CDR2 FQGTGA. The CDR3 here is CASSIDNTGELFF. CDR3 coding DNA: TGTGCCAGCAGCATAGACAACACCGGGGAGCTGTTTTTT.

The chain uses TRBV18 and TRBJ1-2, with a possible D match to TRBD1 (5 bases). CDR1 is KGHSH and CDR2 is LQKENI in the germline V gene. The length of the CDR3 is 15 residues. V dropped 3 bases and J dropped 4 bases, with 15 bases sitting between them. CDR3 sequence reads: CASSPGTEGGYGYTF. The CDR3 DNA reads as TGTGCCAGCTCACCTGGGACGGAGGGTGGCTATGGCTACACCTTC.

This clone was detected once. V gene TRBV11-2 combines with J gene TRBJ1-6; TRBD1 agrees at 8 bases. In germline, CDR1 is SGHAT, CDR2 FQNNGV. V lost 2 bases to trimming and J lost 7 bases; unmatched junction nucleotides: 7. The length of the CDR3 is 16 residues. CDR3 sequence (DNA): TGTGCCAGCAGCTTACCCGCCAGGGGGCGCAATTCACCCCTCCACTTT. Its translation: CASSLPARGRNSPLHF.

This chain connects TRBV19 to TRBJ1-1, with 9 bases aligning to TRBD1. The CDR3 sequence is 15 residues long. The V gene end was trimmed by 5 bases and the J gene end by 1 base; junction bases not matched to a gene: 5. CDR1 and CDR2 (germline): LNHDA, SQIVND (reference sequence). DNA for the CDR3: TGTGCCAGTAGTGACAGGGGGGTCCCGAACACTGAAGCTTTCTTT. It yields the protein CASSDRGVPNTEAFF.

The chain couples TRBV6-4 to TRBJ2-1; 7 nucleotides match TRBD2. This CDR3 is 14 amino acids long. Germline loops: CDR1 MRHNA, CDR2 SNTAGT. V lost 5 bases, J lost 5 bases, and 6 bases stayed unmatched. The CDR3 is CASSLAGTNNEQFF. As DNA, the CDR3 is TGTGCCAGCAGTTTAGCGGGCACAAACAATGAGCAGTTCTTC.

Comments on this clone: This sample includes further DNA sequences coding for the same CDR3. J is TRBJ2-7 and V is TRBV6-1, with 9 nucleotides matching TRBD1. V lost 5 bases to trimming and J lost 5 bases; unmatched junction nucleotides: 4. This CDR3 spans 13 amino acids. Germline CDR1 is MNHNS and CDR2 is SASEGT. The CDR3 nucleotides are TGTGCCAGCAGTCGGACAGGGGTCGACGAGCAGTACTTC. It is translated as CASSRTGVDEQYF.